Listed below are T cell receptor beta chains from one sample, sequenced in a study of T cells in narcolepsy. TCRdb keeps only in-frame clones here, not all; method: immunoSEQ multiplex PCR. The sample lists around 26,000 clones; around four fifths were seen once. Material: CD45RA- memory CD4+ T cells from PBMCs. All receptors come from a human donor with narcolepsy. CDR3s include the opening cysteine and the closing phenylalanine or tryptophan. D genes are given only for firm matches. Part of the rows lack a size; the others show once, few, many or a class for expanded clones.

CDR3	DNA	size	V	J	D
CATSLGAHTEAFF	TGTGCCACCAGCCTTGGGGCGCACACTGAAGCTTTCTTT	once	TRBV15	TRBJ1-1	NA
CASRDLAGMGYNEQFF	TGCGCCAGCAGGGATCTAGCGGGGATGGGTTACAATGAGCAGTTCTTC	NA	TRBV5-1	TRBJ2-1	TRBD2
CASSDPGGRETQYF	TGTGCCAGCAGTGACCCTGGGGGACGCGAGACCCAGTACTTC	few	TRBV25-1	TRBJ2-5	NA
CATALREGNQPQHF	TGTGCCACCGCCCTCCGTGAGGGGAATCAGCCCCAGCATTTT	once	TRBV10-3	TRBJ1-5	NA
CASSPDGNYGYTF	TGTGCCAGCAGCCCAGACGGGAACTATGGCTACACCTTC	NA	TRBV7-9	TRBJ1-2	NA
CASASGAYEQYF	TGTGCCAGCGCTAGCGGGGCCTACGAGCAGTACTTC	NA	TRBV6-5	TRBJ2-7	TRBD2
CASSLFPPGLAEQETQYF	TGTGCCAGCAGCTTATTCCCCCCCGGACTAGCGGAACAAGAGACCCAGTACTTC	NA	TRBV7-8	TRBJ2-5	TRBD2
CASSLLSDYGYTF	TGTGCCAGCAGCTTACTGTCAGACTATGGCTACACCTTC	once	TRBV7-2	TRBJ1-2	NA
CASRGTSLSYNEQFF	TGCGCCAGCAGGGGAACTAGCCTATCCTACAATGAGCAGTTCTTC	once	TRBV5-1	TRBJ2-1	NA
CASSPGSPSNQPQHF	TGTGCCAGCAGCCCGGGGTCGCCATCTAATCAGCCCCAGCATTTT	few	TRBV27	TRBJ1-5	NA
CASSREKLFF	TGTGCCAGCAGTCGTGAAAAACTGTTTTTT	few	TRBV28	TRBJ1-4	NA
CASSGDPRGVAKNEKLFF	TGTGCCAGCAGTGGGGACCCTCGGGGCGTGGCAAAGAATGAAAAACTGTTTTTT	once	TRBV2	TRBJ1-4	NA
CACSSRDSRYNEQFF	TGTGCCTGTAGTTCGAGGGATTCGAGGTACAATGAGCAGTTCTTC	NA	TRBV19	TRBJ2-1	NA
CASSPPPGPGRRGEKLFF	TGTGCCAGCTCACCACCTCCTGGCCCGGGGCGCAGGGGTGAAAAACTGTTTTTT	NA	TRBV18	TRBJ1-4	NA
CASSLGLYYGYTF	TGTGCCAGCAGTTTAGGCCTCTACTATGGCTACACCTTC	NA	TRBV28	TRBJ1-2	NA